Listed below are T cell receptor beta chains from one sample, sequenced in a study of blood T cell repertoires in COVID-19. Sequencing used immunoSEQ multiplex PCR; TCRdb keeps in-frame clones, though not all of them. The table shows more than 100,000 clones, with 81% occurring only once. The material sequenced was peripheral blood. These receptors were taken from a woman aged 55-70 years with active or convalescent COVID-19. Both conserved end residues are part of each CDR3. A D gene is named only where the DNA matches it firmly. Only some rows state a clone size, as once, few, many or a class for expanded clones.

TGCAGCGTTGTGGTGCGTGAAGCTTTCTTT | CSVVVREAFF | TRBV29-1 | - | few | TRBJ1-1
TGTGCCAGCAGCTTGGATTGGGGGGGCACAGATACGCAGTATTTT | CASSLDWGGTDTQYF | TRBV5-4 | - | - | TRBJ2-3
TGTGCCAGTAGCCTAGACAGGGGGCCTGGCTACACCTTC | CASSLDRGPGYTF | TRBV19 | TRBD1 | - | TRBJ1-2
TGTGCCAGTAGTCTCGGACAGGAATCCTACAATGAGCAGTTCTTC | CASSLGQESYNEQFF | TRBV19 | TRBD1 | - | TRBJ2-1
TGTGCCAGCAGCTTGGGAGGGACACCTCCCCACTACTATGGCTACACCTTC | CASSLGGTPPHYYGYTF | TRBV5-6 | - | - | TRBJ1-2
TGTGCCTGGAGTGTATTCGGGGGAGTAGAAGAGACCCAGTACTTC | CAWSVFGGVEETQYF | TRBV30 | - | once | TRBJ2-5
TGTGCCAGCAGTTTAGGGGGGTACTCCTACAATGAGCAGTTCTTC | CASSLGGYSYNEQFF | TRBV28 | - | once | TRBJ2-1
TGTGCCAGCAGCCAGCGACAGGGGAAAACTAATGAAAAACTGTTTTTT | CASSQRQGKTNEKLFF | TRBV3-1/TRBV3-2 | TRBD1 | - | TRBJ1-4
TGTGCCACTGGGACTAGCGGGAACTTAAAGACCCAGTACTTC | CATGTSGNLKTQYF | TRBV6-5 | TRBD2 | - | TRBJ2-5
TGTGCCAGCAGCCCACCCGGGACTAGCGGTTTAGATACGCAGTATTTT | CASSPPGTSGLDTQYF | TRBV28 | TRBD2 | - | TRBJ2-3
TGTGCCAGCAGTCCCCCTCGAGCCGGGGAGCTGTTTTTT | CASSPPRAGELFF | TRBV12-3/TRBV12-4 | - | - | TRBJ2-2
TGTGCCAGCAGTCCCCAACAGGGGGGTTCCACTGAAGCTTTCTTT | CASSPQQGGSTEAFF | TRBV6-6 | TRBD1 | - | TRBJ1-1
TGTGCCAGCAGCTATTACGGGACAGGCGACTACGAGCAGTACTTC | CASSYYGTGDYEQYF | TRBV11-3 | TRBD1 | once | TRBJ2-7
TGTGCCAGCAGCTTAGAGGCGGGAGCTAAAAACAATGAGCAGTTCTTC | CASSLEAGAKNNEQFF | TRBV11-2 | TRBD2 | few | TRBJ2-1
TGTGCCAGCAGTTTATCGGCGGGAGATTCGACCTACGAGCAGTACTTC | CASSLSAGDSTYEQYF | TRBV27 | TRBD2 | - | TRBJ2-7
TGTGCCAGCCATGCAGTGGACAGGGGCAATCAGCCCCAGCATTTT | CASHAVDRGNQPQHF | TRBV25-1 | TRBD1 | - | TRBJ1-5
TGTGCCACCAGCAGAGTGGGGATGAGGGCCTGGACTGAAGCTTTCTTT | CATSRVGMRAWTEAFF | TRBV15 | - | few | TRBJ1-1
TGTGCCAGCAATCCGCCAGGGACCTACAATGAGCAGTTCTTC | CASNPPGTYNEQFF | TRBV28 | - | - | TRBJ2-1
TGTGCCAGCAGCGCCGGGACAGGGCCAAATAATCAGCCCCAGCATTTT | CASSAGTGPNNQPQHF | TRBV7-9 | TRBD1 | - | TRBJ1-5
TGTGCCAGCAGTTTATCCAGCTATGGCTACACCTTC | CASSLSSYGYTF | TRBV28 | - | - | TRBJ1-2
TGTGCCAGCAGCTTTCGGGACAGAGGCTACACCTTC | CASSFRDRGYTF | TRBV13 | TRBD1 | - | TRBJ1-2
TGTGCCAGCAGCTTAGGTATGGGAGGAACTGGAAACACCATATATTTT | CASSLGMGGTGNTIYF | TRBV11-2 | - | once | TRBJ1-3
TGTGCCAGTAGTGCTCTTACAGGGCCTAACTATGGCTACACCTTC | CASSALTGPNYGYTF | TRBV19 | - | - | TRBJ1-2
TGTGCCAGCAGCTATGGGGGACAGTCCTATGGCTACACCTTC | CASSYGGQSYGYTF | TRBV3-1/TRBV3-2 | TRBD1 | - | TRBJ1-2
TGTGCCATCGGACAGACAGGGATTACCCCTAATGAAGAGACCCAGTACTTC | CAIGQTGITPNEETQYF | TRBV10-3 | TRBD1 | few | TRBJ2-5
TGTGCCAGCAGCACAGGGGGGATGAACACTGAAGCTTTCTTT | CASSTGGMNTEAFF | TRBV6-5 | TRBD1 | - | TRBJ1-1
TGTGCCACCAGATCCGGGACAGAGAATCAGCCCCAGCATTTT | CATRSGTENQPQHF | TRBV6-5 | TRBD1 | - | TRBJ1-5
TGTGCCATCAGTGTGGGACTTAGAGGGAAAGAGACCCAGTACTTC | CAISVGLRGKETQYF | TRBV10-3 | - | - | TRBJ2-5
TGTGCCAGTAGTCCCGACAGGAGCTCCTATAATTCACCCCTCCACTTT | CASSPDRSSYNSPLHF | TRBV19 | - | - | TRBJ1-6
TGTGCCAGCAGTTCCCGTAACTCGGCCGGGGAGCTGTTTTTT | CASSSRNSAGELFF | TRBV28 | - | once | TRBJ2-2
TGTGCCAGCACCGGGACTCCTAGTACTGAAGCTTTCTTT | CASTGTPSTEAFF | TRBV28 | - | - | TRBJ1-1
TGTGCCTGGACTAGCGGGAGGGCCAACAGTGAGCAGTTCTTC | CAWTSGRANSEQFF | TRBV30 | TRBD2 | - | TRBJ2-1
TGCGCCAGCAGCCCGACTAGCGGGATGATCTGGGAGCAGTTCTTC | CASSPTSGMIWEQFF | TRBV5-1 | TRBD2 | - | TRBJ2-1
TGTGCCAGCAGTTTGGGACAGCATAATTCACCCCTCCACTTT | CASSLGQHNSPLHF | TRBV6-5 | TRBD1 | many | TRBJ1-6
TGTGCCAGTAGTATCCTGGCTAGCCGCGGTGTTAATGAGCAGTTCTTC | CASSILASRGVNEQFF | TRBV19 | - | - | TRBJ2-1
TGTGCCAGCAGCGGGACAGGGTGGACTGAAGCTTTCTTT | CASSGTGWTEAFF | TRBV6-5 | TRBD1 | - | TRBJ1-1
TGTGCCATCAGTGAAACAGGGCGAGGAGCTTTCTTT | CAISETGRGAFF | TRBV10-3 | - | - | TRBJ1-1
TGTGCCAGTAGTATAGACGGGGGGGGCCAGGGTGAGCAGTTCTTC | CASSIDGGGQGEQFF | TRBV19 | TRBD2 | - | TRBJ2-1
TGTGCCAGTAGTATAGGGTCGCTAGCGGCTCTATCCTACGAGCAGTACTTC | CASSIGSLAALSYEQYF | TRBV19 | TRBD2 | few | TRBJ2-7
TGTGCCAGCAGTTTCTTGATAGCGGGAAATGAGCAGTTCTTC | CASSFLIAGNEQFF | TRBV28 | TRBD2 | once | TRBJ2-1
TGCGCCAGCAGCTTGGAGGGAGGCAACACTGAAGCTTTCTTT | CASSLEGGNTEAFF | TRBV5-1 | - | - | TRBJ1-1
TGTGCCACCAGAGGGGGGACTACGAACACCGGGGAGCTGTTTTTT | CATRGGTTNTGELFF | TRBV24-1 | - | - | TRBJ2-2